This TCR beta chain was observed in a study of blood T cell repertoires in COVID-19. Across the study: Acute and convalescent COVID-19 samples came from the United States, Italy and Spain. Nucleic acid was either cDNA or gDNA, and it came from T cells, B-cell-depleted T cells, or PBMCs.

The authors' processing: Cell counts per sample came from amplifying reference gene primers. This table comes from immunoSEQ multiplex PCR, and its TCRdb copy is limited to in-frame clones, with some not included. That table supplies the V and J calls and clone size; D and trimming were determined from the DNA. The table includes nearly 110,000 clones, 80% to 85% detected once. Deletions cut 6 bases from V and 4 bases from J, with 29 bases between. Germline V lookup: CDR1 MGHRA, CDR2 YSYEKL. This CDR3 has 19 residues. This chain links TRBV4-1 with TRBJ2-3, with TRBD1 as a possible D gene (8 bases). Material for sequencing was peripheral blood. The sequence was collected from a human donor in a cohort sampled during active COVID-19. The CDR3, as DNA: TGCGCCAGCAGATCCGGACAGGGAAGAATTGGCGGGGGTTCAGATACGCAGTATTTT. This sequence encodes CASRSGQGRIGGGSDTQYF.